This T cell receptor (beta chain) was captured by sequencing in a study of post-analysis software for immune sequencing data. The study's findings and limits: Compared with controls, patients showed significantly lower normalized Chao1 diversity. Samples sharing a preparation batch grouped tightly together when assessed by F measure.

On this clonotype itself: Its matching antigen is unknown.

Presence of unique molecular identifiers characterized the TCR beta cDNA libraries. TCRdb re-analysed the PCR reads in MiXCR, keeping a single row per CDR3 protein. The table includes hundreds of thousands of distinct CDR3 sequences, 25% to 30% detected once. The sequence came from a girl aged 10-17 years with multiple sclerosis. Sequenced: blood.

The CDR3 here is CASSGRGGTGGGTEAFF. The CDR3 DNA is TGTGCCAGCAGCGGACGAGGCGGGACAGGGGGCGGGACTGAAGCTTTCTTT. V gene TRBV2 combines with J gene TRBJ1-1; 12 positions agree with TRBD1. Germline V gene sequence: CDR1 SNHLY, CDR2 FYNNEI. This CDR3 has 17 residues. The V and J ends lost 6 bases and 5 bases, in that order; junction bases with no gene match: 13.